The subject of this entry is one T cell receptor (beta chain). This sample stems from a study of shared T cell receptors in the human thymus. Assay used: immunoSEQ multiplex PCR; TCRdb lists only in-frame clones, some missing. Here the sample spans some 760,000 clones, approximately 83% being singletons. This CDR3 region has 16 residues. Trimming removed 1 base from V and 4 bases from J; junction bases left unmatched: 8. Germline values: CDR1 SGHRS, CDR2 YFSETQ. This same sample was also taken into another study, of human thymus T cells. From that paper: Resections from corrective heart surgery supplied the thymus tissue. Gene usage for V and J segments appeared biased in thymic and blood repertoires. Unrelated individuals had highly overlapping thymic repertoires, as reported in related research.

Sequencing was performed on thymocytes. The source of this sequence is a girl under three years old with a congenital heart defect. The gene calls are TRBV5-1 and TRBJ2-3, with TRBD1 matching 8 bases. CDR3: CASSLYCRRGPDTQYF. CDR3 nucleotides: TGCGCCAGCAGCTTGTACTGTCGCAGGGGGCCAGATACGCAGTATTTT.